This T cell receptor (beta chain) emerged from a study of shared clonotypes between healthy human individuals. The wider study: Donor ages ranged 18 to 49 years: a couple of women, a few men. The study, taken as a whole, reports: Larger estimated richness was generally seen in naive subsets than in memory subsets.

Deep-level assay runs were performed. Only in-frame clones appear in the TCRdb table, and some are missing; sequencing was by immunoSEQ multiplex PCR. The table has about 1 million clones, approximately 70% seen once; the top ten hold around 1.5%. A note on this clone: The antigen is not known.

This receptor was taken from a man between 18 and 29 years old in good health. Material for sequencing was memory CD4+ T cells sorted from blood. Subset of the sample: CD45RA-negative fraction.

The CDR3 DNA reads as TGTGCCAGCAGTTTCGAGACAGGGGTAGGGGGCTACACCTTC. The encoded protein is CASSFETGVGGYTF. The rearrangement uses TRBV28 and TRBJ1-2, with 8 bases identical to TRBD1. The CDR3 is made up of 14 amino acids. Trimming cost V 3 bases and J 8 bases; bases outside gene matches: 8. CDR1 MDHEN and CDR2 SYDVKM come from the germline V gene.